This TCR beta chain was profiled in a study of regulatory T cells in long-lasting Graves disease. There are many counts of this clonotype. Trimming stripped 0 bases from V and 6 bases from J, with 10 bases between. Germline CDR1 and CDR2: SGDLS and YYNGEE. This CDR3 is 13 amino acids long. Arm-PCR of CDR3 regions with iRepertoire HTBI primers generated TCR beta libraries. TCRdb re-called the multiplex PCR reads with MiXCR, one entry per CDR3 protein. The sample yields about half a million distinct CDR3 sequences, under 25% seen once. Regarding time point: persistent/refractory GD, antithyroid drugs over 5 years with positive TRAb. Scientists built the TCR library using RNA that was extracted from PBMCs. Patients of an endocrinology department in Xi'an, China, were included.

The source material was peripheral blood mononuclear cells (PBMCs), sampled when the disease was refractory, from a patient treated with antithyroid drugs. This receptor was taken from a female donor with Graves disease. The chain has TRBV9 and TRBJ2-7, with D hard to call. CDR3 residues: CASSVDQAGEQYF. In DNA form, the CDR3 reads TGTGCCAGCAGCGTAGATCAAGCAGGCGAGCAGTACTTC.